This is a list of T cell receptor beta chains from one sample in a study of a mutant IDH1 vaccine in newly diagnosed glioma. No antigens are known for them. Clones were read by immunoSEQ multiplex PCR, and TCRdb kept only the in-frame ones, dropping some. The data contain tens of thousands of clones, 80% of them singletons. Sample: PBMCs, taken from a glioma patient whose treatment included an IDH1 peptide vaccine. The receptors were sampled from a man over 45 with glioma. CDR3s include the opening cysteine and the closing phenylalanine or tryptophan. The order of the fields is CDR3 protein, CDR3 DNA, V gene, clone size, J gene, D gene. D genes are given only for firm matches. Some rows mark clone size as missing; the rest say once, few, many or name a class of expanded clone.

CASSEALGDRWSSEAFF	TGTGCCAGCAGTGAAGCGCTAGGGGATCGGTGGTCATCTGAAGCTTTCTTT	TRBV2	few	TRBJ1-1	NA
CASSSRGGGGNEQFF	TGTGCCAGCAGTTCTCGCGGGGGTGGGGGAAATGAGCAGTTCTTC	TRBV2	NA	TRBJ2-1	TRBD2
CATSRVSGLDTQYF	TGTGCCACCAGCAGAGTTAGCGGGTTAGATACGCAGTATTTT	TRBV15	NA	TRBJ2-3	TRBD2
CASSWTGWNTEAFF	TGTGCCAGCAGTTGGACAGGGTGGAACACTGAAGCTTTCTTT	TRBV6-5	once	TRBJ1-1	TRBD1
CATSSGTGYSYEQYF	TGTGCCACCAGCTCCGGGACAGGATACTCCTACGAGCAGTACTTC	TRBV15	once	TRBJ2-7	TRBD1
CASSQGPGLRDGYTF	TGCGCCAGCAGCCAAGGACCTGGCTTAAGGGATGGCTACACCTTC	TRBV4-3	NA	TRBJ1-2	NA
CASSYGTGQPQHF	TGTGCCAGCAGTTACGGAACAGGCCAGCCCCAGCATTTT	TRBV6-5	NA	TRBJ1-5	NA
CASSLDRGYYEQYF	TGCGCCAGCAGCTTGGACAGGGGGTACTACGAGCAGTACTTC	TRBV5-1	NA	TRBJ2-7	TRBD1
CASSVGVGPKYGEKLFF	TGTGCCAGCAGCGTAGGAGTGGGACCTAAGTATGGTGAAAAACTGTTTTTT	TRBV9	NA	TRBJ1-4	NA
CASSPYRTTIYGYTF	TGTGCCAGCAGCCCATACCGGACAACGATCTATGGCTACACCTTC	TRBV7-8	NA	TRBJ1-2	NA
CASSQAFIGYQVTQYF	TGTGCCAGCAGCCAAGCCTTTATTGGGTATCAGGTTACGCAGTATTTT	TRBV14	NA	TRBJ2-3	NA
CASSPGTGGNEKLFF	TGTGCCAGCTCACCCGGGACAGGGGGCAATGAAAAACTGTTTTTT	TRBV18	NA	TRBJ1-4	TRBD1
CASTFLGQHNEQFF	TGCGCCAGCACCTTTCTAGGACAGCACAATGAGCAGTTCTTC	TRBV5-1	NA	TRBJ2-1	NA
CASSPTGGTGNQPQHF	TGTGCCAGCTCACCCACAGGGGGCACGGGCAATCAGCCCCAGCATTTT	TRBV18	NA	TRBJ1-5	TRBD1
CASSFRGEIYEQYF	TGTGCCAGCAGTTTCCGGGGGGAGATCTACGAGCAGTACTTC	TRBV28	NA	TRBJ2-7	TRBD2
CSARGEGGYTF	TGCAGTGCTAGAGGTGAAGGCGGCTACACCTTC	TRBV20-1	NA	TRBJ1-2	NA
CASSYSGSSSGNTIYF	TGTGCCAGCAGTTACTCGGGCTCCAGCTCTGGAAACACCATATATTTT	TRBV6-5	many	TRBJ1-3	NA
CASSIGTGGMNTEAFF	TGTGCCAGCAGTATCGGCACAGGGGGCATGAACACTGAAGCTTTCTTT	TRBV25-1	NA	TRBJ1-1	TRBD1
CASSFGRETQYF	TGTGCCAGCAGTTTCGGGCGGGAGACCCAGTACTTC	TRBV28	NA	TRBJ2-5	NA
CASSLGRGGNTEAFF	TGTGCCAGCAGCTTAGGGCGGGGGGGGAACACTGAAGCTTTCTTT	TRBV11-2	NA	TRBJ1-1	NA
CASSWLRSDTQYF	TGTGCCAGCAGTTGGCTCAGATCAGATACGCAGTATTTT	TRBV27	NA	TRBJ2-3	NA
CASSLQGAIQETQYF	TGCGCCAGCAGCTTACAGGGGGCGATCCAAGAGACCCAGTACTTC	TRBV5-1	few	TRBJ2-5	TRBD1
CASSEAFGGSGEKLFF	TGTGCCAGCAGTGAAGCATTTGGGGGATCCGGTGAAAAACTGTTTTTT	TRBV2	few	TRBJ1-4	NA
CASSRGGTNEKLFF	TGTGCCAGCAGTAGGGGTGGGACTAATGAAAAACTGTTTTTT	TRBV27	NA	TRBJ1-4	NA
CASSREEAYEQYF	TGTGCCAGCAGCCGGGAGGAAGCCTACGAGCAGTACTTC	TRBV4-2	NA	TRBJ2-7	NA
CASSLGPGTGGLAFF	TGTGCCAGCAGCTTAGGCCCCGGGACAGGGGGGTTAGCTTTCTTT	TRBV7-2	NA	TRBJ1-1	TRBD1
CASSDIRGGRDGELFF	TGCGCCAGCAGTGACATTAGAGGGGGGCGGGACGGGGAGCTGTTTTTT	TRBV10-2	once	TRBJ2-2	NA
CASSPLTRRFQETQYF	TGTGCCAGCAGCCCCTTAACGAGGCGGTTCCAAGAGACCCAGTACTTC	TRBV14	NA	TRBJ2-5	NA
CASSQARVGTNTYEQYF	TGCGCCAGCAGCCAAGCAAGGGTGGGGACAAATACCTACGAGCAGTACTTC	TRBV4-1	NA	TRBJ2-7	NA
CASSFGGSSYEQYF	TGTGCCAGCAGCTTCGGCGGGAGCTCCTACGAGCAGTACTTC	TRBV5-4	NA	TRBJ2-7	TRBD2
CASERTDTQYF	TGTGCCAGCGAAAGGACAGATACGCAGTATTTT	TRBV5-8	NA	TRBJ2-3	NA
CASITLDRGGRLSEKLFF	TGTGCCAGCATTACTTTGGACAGGGGAGGGAGACTTAGTGAAAAACTGTTTTTT	TRBV2	NA	TRBJ1-4	TRBD1
CASSQRLAGYYEQYF	TGTGCCAGCAGCCAAAGGCTAGCGGGGTACTACGAGCAGTACTTC	TRBV28	NA	TRBJ2-7	TRBD2
CASTGAPDTQYF	TGTGCCAGTACGGGAGCTCCAGATACGCAGTATTTT	TRBV19	NA	TRBJ2-3	NA
CASSRDTANYGYTF	TGCGCCAGCAGCCGGGACACCGCTAACTATGGCTACACCTTC	TRBV5-1	NA	TRBJ1-2	NA